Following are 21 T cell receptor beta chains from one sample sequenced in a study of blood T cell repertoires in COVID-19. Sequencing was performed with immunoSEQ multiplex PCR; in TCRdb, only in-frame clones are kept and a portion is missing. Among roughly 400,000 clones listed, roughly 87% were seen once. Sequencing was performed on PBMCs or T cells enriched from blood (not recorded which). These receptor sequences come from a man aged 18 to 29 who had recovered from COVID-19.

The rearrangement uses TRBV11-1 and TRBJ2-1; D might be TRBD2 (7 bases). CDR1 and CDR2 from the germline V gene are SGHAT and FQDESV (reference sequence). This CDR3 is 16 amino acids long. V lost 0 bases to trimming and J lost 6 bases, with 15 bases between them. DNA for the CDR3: TGTGCCAGCAGCTTAGCGGGGAGCGGGACAAGCAATGAGCAGTTCTTC. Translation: CASSLAGSGTSNEQFF.

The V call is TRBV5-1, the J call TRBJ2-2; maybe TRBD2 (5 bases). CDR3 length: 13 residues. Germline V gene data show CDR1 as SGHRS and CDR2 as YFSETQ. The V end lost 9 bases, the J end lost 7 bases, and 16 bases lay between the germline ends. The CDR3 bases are TGCGCCACTTCTCCCCAACTAGGCGGGGAGCTGTTTTTT. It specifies CATSPQLGGELFF.

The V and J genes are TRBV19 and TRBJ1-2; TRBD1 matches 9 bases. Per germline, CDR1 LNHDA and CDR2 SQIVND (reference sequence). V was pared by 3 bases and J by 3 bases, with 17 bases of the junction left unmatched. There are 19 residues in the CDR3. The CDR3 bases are TGTGCCAGTAGTATTTTGGGGTCCTGGGTCCGACAGGGGGACTATGGCTACACCTTC. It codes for CASSILGSWVRQGDYGYTF.

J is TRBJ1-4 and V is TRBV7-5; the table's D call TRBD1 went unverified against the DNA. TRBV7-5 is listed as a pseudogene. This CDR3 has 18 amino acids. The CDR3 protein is CVRIQLGEDDRNNEKLFF. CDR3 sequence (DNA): TGTGTCAGAATCCAATTGGGGGAAGACGACAGGAATAATGAAAAACTGTTTTTT.

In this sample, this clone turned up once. This CDR3 is CASSPSRPGTGIEAFF. DNA for the CDR3: TGTGCCAGCAGCCCCTCCCGCCCCGGGACAGGGATAGAAGCTTTCTTT. The V call is TRBV3-1 (or the pseudogene TRBV3-2), the J call TRBJ1-1; TRBD1 matches 9 bases. With V trimmed by 4 bases and J by 8 bases, 14 bases remained unmatched. Germline V gene lookup returns CDR1 LGHDT and CDR2 YNNKEL (reference sequence). The CDR3 is 16 amino acids.

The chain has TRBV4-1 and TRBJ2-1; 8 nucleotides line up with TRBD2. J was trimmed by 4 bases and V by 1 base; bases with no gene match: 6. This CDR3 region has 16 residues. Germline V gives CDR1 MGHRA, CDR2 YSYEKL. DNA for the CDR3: TGCGCCAGCAGCCAAGGACGGGGGGGCCAATACAATGAGCAGTTCTTC. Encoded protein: CASSQGRGGQYNEQFF.

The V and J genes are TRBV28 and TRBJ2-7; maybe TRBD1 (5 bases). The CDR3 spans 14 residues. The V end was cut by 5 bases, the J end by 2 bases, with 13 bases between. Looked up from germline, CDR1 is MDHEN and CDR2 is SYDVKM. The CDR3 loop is CASSILQGTYEQYF. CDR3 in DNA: TGTGCCAGCAGTATCCTCCAGGGTACCTACGAGCAGTACTTC. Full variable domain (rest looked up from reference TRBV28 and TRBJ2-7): DVKVTQSSRYLVKRTGEKVFLECVQDMDHENMFWYRQDPGLGLRLIYFSYDVKMKEKGDIPEGYSVSREKKERFSLILESASTNQTSMYLCASSILQGTYEQYFGPGTRLTVT.

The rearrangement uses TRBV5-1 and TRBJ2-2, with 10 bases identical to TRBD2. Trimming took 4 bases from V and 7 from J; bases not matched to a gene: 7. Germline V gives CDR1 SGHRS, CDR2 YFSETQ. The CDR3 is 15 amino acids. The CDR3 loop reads CASSLGLAKGGELFF. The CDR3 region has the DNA TGCGCCAGCAGCCTGGGACTAGCGAAGGGCGGGGAGCTGTTTTTT. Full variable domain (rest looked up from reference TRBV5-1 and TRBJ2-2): KAGVTQTPRYLIKTRGQQVTLSCSPISGHRSVSWYQQTPGQGLQFLFEYFSETQRNKGNFPGRFSGRQFSNSRSEMNVSTLELGDSALYLCASSLGLAKGGELFFGEGSRLTVL.

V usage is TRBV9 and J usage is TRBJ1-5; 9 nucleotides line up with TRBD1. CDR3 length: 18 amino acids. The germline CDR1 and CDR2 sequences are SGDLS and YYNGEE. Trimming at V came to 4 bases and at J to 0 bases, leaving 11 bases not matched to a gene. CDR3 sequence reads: CASSLGTGHPYSNQPQHF. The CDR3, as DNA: TGTGCCAGCAGCCTCGGGACAGGGCATCCCTATAGCAATCAGCCCCAGCATTTT.

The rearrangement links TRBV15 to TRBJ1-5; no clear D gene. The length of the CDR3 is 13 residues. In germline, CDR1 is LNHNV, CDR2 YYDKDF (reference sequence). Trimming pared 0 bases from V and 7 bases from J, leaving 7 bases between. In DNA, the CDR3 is TGTGCCACCAGCAGAGATAAAAGCCAGCCCCAGCATTTT. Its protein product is CATSRDKSQPQHF.

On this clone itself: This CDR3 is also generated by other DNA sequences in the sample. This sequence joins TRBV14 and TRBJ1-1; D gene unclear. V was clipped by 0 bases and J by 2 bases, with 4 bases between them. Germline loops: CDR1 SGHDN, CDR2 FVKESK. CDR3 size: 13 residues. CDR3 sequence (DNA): TGTGCCAGCAGCCAAGAGCTAAACACTGAAGCTTTCTTT. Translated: CASSQELNTEAFF.

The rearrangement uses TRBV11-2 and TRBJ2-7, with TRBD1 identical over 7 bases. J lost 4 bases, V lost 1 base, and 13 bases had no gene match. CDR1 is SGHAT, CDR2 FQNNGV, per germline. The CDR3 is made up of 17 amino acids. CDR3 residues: CASSLVSETGFGYEQYF. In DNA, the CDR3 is TGTGCCAGCAGCTTAGTCTCGGAGACAGGGTTTGGGTACGAGCAGTACTTC.

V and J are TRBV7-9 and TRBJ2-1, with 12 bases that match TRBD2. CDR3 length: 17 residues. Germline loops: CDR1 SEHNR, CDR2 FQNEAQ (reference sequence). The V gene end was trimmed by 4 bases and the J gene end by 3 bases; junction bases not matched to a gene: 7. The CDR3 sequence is CASSSRSSGGDYNEQFF. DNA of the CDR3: TGTGCCAGCAGCTCCCGATCTAGCGGGGGGGACTACAATGAGCAGTTCTTC. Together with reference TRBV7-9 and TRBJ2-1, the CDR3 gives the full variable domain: DTGVSQNPRHKITKRGQNVTFRCDPISEHNRLYWYRQTLGQGPEFLTYFQNEAQLEKSRLLSDRFSAERPKGSFSTLEIQRTEQGDSAMYLCASSSRSSGGDYNEQFFGPGTRLTVL.

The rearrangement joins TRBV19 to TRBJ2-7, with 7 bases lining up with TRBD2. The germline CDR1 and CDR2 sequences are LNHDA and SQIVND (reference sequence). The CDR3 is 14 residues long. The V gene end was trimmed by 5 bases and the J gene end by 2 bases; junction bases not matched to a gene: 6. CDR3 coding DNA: TGTGCCAGTAGTTCAGCTAGCGGAACCTACGAGCAGTACTTC. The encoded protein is CASSSASGTYEQYF. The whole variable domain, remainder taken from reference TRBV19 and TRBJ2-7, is DGGITQSPKYLFRKEGQNVTLSCEQNLNHDAMYWYRQDPGQGLRLIYYSQIVNDFQKGDIAEGYSVSREKKESFPLTVTSAQKNPTAFYLCASSSASGTYEQYFGPGTRLTVT.

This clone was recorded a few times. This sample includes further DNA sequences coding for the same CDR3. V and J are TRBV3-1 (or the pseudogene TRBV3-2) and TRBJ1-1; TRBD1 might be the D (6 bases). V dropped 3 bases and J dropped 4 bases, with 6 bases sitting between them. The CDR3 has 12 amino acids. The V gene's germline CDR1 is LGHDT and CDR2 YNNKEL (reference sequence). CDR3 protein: CASSHRGTEAFF. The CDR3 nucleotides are TGTGCCAGCAGCCACAGGGGCACTGAAGCTTTCTTT.

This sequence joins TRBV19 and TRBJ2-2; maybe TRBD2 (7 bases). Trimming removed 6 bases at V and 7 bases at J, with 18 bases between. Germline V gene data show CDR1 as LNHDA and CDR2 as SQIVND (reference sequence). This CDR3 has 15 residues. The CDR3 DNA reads TGTGCCAGTAGGTTAGGGGGGGACGCCCACGGGGAGCTGTTTTTT. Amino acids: CASRLGGDAHGELFF.

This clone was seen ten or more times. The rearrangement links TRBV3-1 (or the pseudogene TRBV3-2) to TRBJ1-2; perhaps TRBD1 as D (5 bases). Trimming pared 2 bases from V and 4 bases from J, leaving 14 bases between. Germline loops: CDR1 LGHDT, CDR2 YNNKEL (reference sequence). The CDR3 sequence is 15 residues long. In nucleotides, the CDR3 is TGTGCCAGCAGCCAATCCGGCCAGGGTCTCTATGGCTACACCTTC. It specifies CASSQSGQGLYGYTF.

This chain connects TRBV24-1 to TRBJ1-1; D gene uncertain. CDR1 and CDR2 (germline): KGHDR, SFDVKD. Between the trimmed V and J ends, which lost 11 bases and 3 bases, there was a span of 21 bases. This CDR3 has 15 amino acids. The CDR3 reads CASQRITPRDTEAFF. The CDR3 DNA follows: TGTGCCAGCCAGCGGATCACGCCCCGGGACACTGAAGCTTTCTTT.

The CDR3 spells CASSEPGHFYGYTF. In nucleotides, the CDR3 is TGTGCCAGCAGTGAGCCCGGACATTTCTATGGCTACACCTTC. The chain couples TRBV6-1 to TRBJ1-2, with a tentative D call TRBD1 (5 bases). V was pared by 3 bases and J by 4 bases, with 12 bases between. This CDR3 comprises 14 residues. Looked up from germline, CDR1 is MNHNS and CDR2 is SASEGT.

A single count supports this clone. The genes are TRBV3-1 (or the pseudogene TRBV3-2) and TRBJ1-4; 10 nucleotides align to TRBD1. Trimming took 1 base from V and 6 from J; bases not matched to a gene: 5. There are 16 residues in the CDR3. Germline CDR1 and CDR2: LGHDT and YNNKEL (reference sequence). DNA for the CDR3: TGTGCCAGCAGCCAAGTAGTAGGGACAGGGGATGAAAAACTGTTTTTT. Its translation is CASSQVVGTGDEKLFF.

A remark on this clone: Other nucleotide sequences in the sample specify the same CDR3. Written as DNA, the CDR3 is TGTGCCAGCAGCTCGGGATCTGAAGCTTTCTTT. Translation gives CASSSGSEAFF. This chain connects TRBV7-3 to TRBJ1-1; D is unclear. Germline assignment: CDR1 SGHTA and CDR2 FQGTGA. CDR3 length: 11 residues. V was clipped by 4 bases and J by 6 bases, with 6 bases between them.